What follows are 7 T cell receptor beta chains derived from one specimen sequenced in a study of shared clonotypes between healthy human individuals. Measured with immunoSEQ multiplex PCR; TCRdb has only the in-frame clones, and not every one. There are more than 2 million clones in the sample; 90% to 95% occur only once, and 0.13% lies in the top ten. The specimen sequenced was naive CD4+ T cells sorted from blood. Subset denoted: CD45RA+ positively selected. The receptors here all came from a man between 18 and 29 years old in good health.

The rearrangement joins TRBV29-1 to TRBJ1-5, with no clear D. In germline, CDR1 is SQVTM, CDR2 ANQGSEA. This CDR3 is built from 14 residues. V was cut by 0 bases and J by 2 bases, with 8 bases left in between. CDR3 region: CSVEEDGGNQPQHF. Written as DNA, the CDR3 is TGCAGCGTTGAAGAGGATGGAGGCAATCAGCCCCAGCATTTT.

The CDR3 spells CASSEEAYYGYTF. The CDR3 nucleotides read TGTGCCAGCAGTGAAGAAGCGTACTATGGCTACACCTTC. The V gene is TRBV6-1, the J gene TRBJ1-2; D gene ambiguous. Per germline, CDR1 MNHNS and CDR2 SASEGT. V lost 1 base to trimming and J lost 3 bases, with 6 bases between them. This CDR3 is built from 13 residues.

This clone was counted a single time. The V and J genes are TRBV6-5 and TRBJ2-7, with 12 bases lining up with TRBD2. V lost 2 bases and J lost 3; bases outside the gene matches: 5. CDR1 and CDR2 from the germline V gene are MNHEY and SVGAGI. The CDR3 has 16 residues. Written as DNA, the CDR3 is TGTGCCAGCAGTTACAGGACTAGCGGGATTTTCTACGAGCAGTACTTC. It is translated as CASSYRTSGIFYEQYF.

Remarks on this clone: At one end, the junction sequence differs from germline, possibly due to a read error. The J gene is TRBJ1-3, the V gene TRBV7-7, with D perhaps matching TRBD1 (6 bases). The CDR3 spans 14 residues. Germline V CDR1 and CDR2: SSHAT, FNYEAQ (reference sequence). CDR3 nucleotides: TGTGCTAGCAGCTTAGGGGGGCCTGGAAACACCATATATTTT. It specifies CASSLGGPGNTIYF.

The chain combines TRBV6-6 with TRBJ2-1; D gene uncertain. CDR3 length: 10 residues. Germline V CDR1 and CDR2: MNHNY, SVGAGI (reference sequence). Deletions cut 8 bases from V and 8 bases from J, with 7 bases between. CDR3 in DNA: TGTGCCAGCGGAAGCCATGAGCAGTTCTTC. Translated: CASGSHEQFF.

V and J are TRBV6-5 and TRBJ2-3; D is uncertain. The CDR3 runs 14 residues. Trimming shortened V by 2 bases and J by 1 base, and 7 bases separated the two germline ends. Germline V lookup: CDR1 MNHEY, CDR2 SVGAGI. CDR3 protein: CASSYRVGTDTQYF. For the CDR3, the DNA is TGTGCCAGCAGTTACAGGGTGGGCACAGATACGCAGTATTTT.

The sample holds a few counts of this clone. The chain links TRBV2 to TRBJ1-6, with 9 bases identical to TRBD1. Germline V gene data show CDR1 as SNHLY and CDR2 as FYNNEI. Losses at the gene ends were 4 bases for V and 7 bases for J; bases not matched to a gene: 5. The CDR3 is 15 amino acids. The CDR3 protein is CASSVSGQGNSPLHF. The CDR3 nucleotides are TGTGCCAGCAGTGTATCAGGACAGGGGAATTCACCCCTCCACTTT.